A single sample is the source of the 24 T cell receptor beta chains below, sequenced in a study of blood T cell repertoires in COVID-19. Profiling relied on immunoSEQ multiplex PCR, and the TCRdb table lists in-frame clones only, not all of them. Seen here are around 130,000 clones, 90% observed once, and the top ten hold about 3.5%. What was sequenced was peripheral blood. The receptors were gathered from a man in his fifties or sixties with active COVID-19.

This chain connects TRBV5-5 to TRBJ2-2; TRBD1 matches 7 bases. The length of the CDR3 is 16 residues. V gave up 4 bases and J gave up 0 bases; unmatched junction bases: 6. Germline V lookup: CDR1 SGHKS, CDR2 YYEKEE (reference sequence). This CDR3 is CASSRRDRANTGELFF. CDR3 coding DNA: TGTGCCAGCAGCCGCCGTGACAGGGCGAACACCGGGGAGCTGTTTTTT.

The V call is TRBV3-1 (or the pseudogene TRBV3-2), the J call TRBJ1-1; no clear D gene. Trimming took off 0 bases at V and 9 bases at J, with 14 bases between the two ends. Germline values: CDR1 LGHDT, CDR2 YNNKEL (reference sequence). The CDR3 length is 14 residues. The chain's CDR3 is CASSQDPTQEKAFF. DNA of the CDR3: TGTGCCAGCAGCCAAGACCCTACTCAAGAAAAAGCTTTCTTT.

The chain has TRBV4-1 and TRBJ1-1; D uncertain. The germline V and J ends were trimmed by 0 bases and 2 bases, with 10 bases remaining between them. The CDR3 runs to 15 residues. In germline, CDR1 is MGHRA, CDR2 YSYEKL. The CDR3 DNA is TGCGCCAGCAGCCAAGACCCGGCGGGTAACACTGAAGCTTTCTTT. Amino acid sequence: CASSQDPAGNTEAFF.

The chain uses TRBV7-8 and TRBJ1-2; maybe TRBD1 (5 bases). The CDR3 totals 13 residues. Trimming cost V 5 bases and J 11 bases, with 18 bases left between them. Germline values: CDR1 SGHVS, CDR2 FQNEAQ. The DNA for the CDR3 is TGTGCCAGCAGCAAAGGGCGTGAGACAGTTTACACCTTC. This encodes CASSKGRETVYTF.

The V and J genes are TRBV29-1 and TRBJ2-1; D remains ambiguous. CDR3 length: 11 residues. CDR1 is SQVTM, CDR2 ANQGSEA, per germline. With 4 bases removed from V and 8 bases from J, the gap between germline ends came to 9 bases. The CDR3 nucleotides read TGCAGCGTTGGGGCTGTTCATGAGCAGTTCTTC. Amino acid sequence: CSVGAVHEQFF.

The chain carries TRBV5-1 and TRBJ2-1, with 14 bases matching TRBD2. With 4 bases clipped from V and 8 bases from J, the junction kept 5 bases outside the gene matches. The germline V gene encodes CDR1 SGHRS and CDR2 YFSETQ. The CDR3 runs 15 residues. CDR3 sequence reads: CASSAGTSGSDEQFF. In nucleotides, the CDR3 is TGCGCCAGCAGCGCCGGGACTAGCGGGAGCGATGAGCAGTTCTTC.

The chain links TRBV7-9 to TRBJ2-5; 7 bases match TRBD2. The CDR3 is made up of 13 amino acids. V shed 7 bases, J shed 4 bases, and the junction held 6 bases outside the gene matches. Per the germline V gene, CDR1 is SEHNR and CDR2 is FQNEAQ (reference sequence). CDR3 amino acids: CASMAGASETQYF. In DNA form, the CDR3 reads TGTGCCAGCATGGCGGGAGCATCAGAGACCCAGTACTTC.

The genes are TRBV9 and TRBJ2-1; 8 bases are shared with TRBD2. Per germline, CDR1 SGDLS and CDR2 YYNGEE. V lost 6 bases to trimming and J lost 0 bases; unmatched junction nucleotides: 11. CDR3 length equals 17 residues. CDR3 in amino acids: CASTPSSSGSSYNEQFF. The DNA for the CDR3 is TGTGCCAGCACCCCCTCCTCAAGCGGGAGCTCCTACAATGAGCAGTTCTTC.

The V gene is TRBV3-1 (or the pseudogene TRBV3-2), the J gene TRBJ2-3; no definite D call. V lost 1 base and J 4 bases, leaving 6 bases between the germline ends. Germline V gives CDR1 LGHDT, CDR2 YNNKEL (reference sequence). The CDR3 is 13 residues long. The DNA for the CDR3 is TGTGCCAGCAGCCAAGGCGAAGCAGATACGCAGTATTTT. Protein: CASSQGEADTQYF.

CDR3: CASSLQLAGGSSYNEQFF. As DNA, the CDR3 is TGTGCCAGCAGCTTACAACTAGCGGGCGGGAGCTCCTACAATGAGCAGTTCTTC. This chain uses TRBV13 with TRBJ2-1; 9 bases fit TRBD2. Per germline, CDR1 PRHDT and CDR2 FYEKMQ (reference sequence). V was clipped by 2 bases and J by 0 bases; unmatched bases: 8. This CDR3 region has 18 residues.

This chain joins TRBV7-9 and TRBJ2-4; D is unresolved. The CDR3 is 13 amino acids. V gave up 5 bases and J gave up 9 bases, with 14 bases separating them. Germline loops: CDR1 SEHNR, CDR2 FQNEAQ (reference sequence). The CDR3 bases are TGTGCCAGCAGCATCCCCCCACCTAGCATTCAGTACTTC. Translated, it gives CASSIPPPSIQYF.

The chain links TRBV6-5 to TRBJ2-7; the D gene is possibly TRBD1 (6 bases). Germline CDR1 and CDR2: MNHEY and SVGAGI. V was pared by 6 bases and J by 6 bases, with 9 bases between. This CDR3 has 11 amino acids. CDR3 amino acids: CASRGASEQYF. DNA of the CDR3: TGTGCCAGCAGGGGGGCAAGCGAGCAGTACTTC.

The chain combines TRBV11-3 with TRBJ2-1, with no clear D. The ends were cut back, 4 bases at V and 1 base at J, with 11 bases in the middle. Per the germline V gene, CDR1 is SGHNT and CDR2 is YENEEA. CDR3 length equals 15 residues. DNA for the CDR3: TGTGCCAGCAGCTCTTCCCCCGGTTCCTACAATGAGCAGTTCTTC. Protein: CASSSSPGSYNEQFF.

This chain connects TRBV7-2 to TRBJ2-2; D may be TRBD2 (5 bases). CDR1 is SGHTA, CDR2 FQGNSA, per germline. The CDR3 runs 15 residues. V lost 0 bases to trimming and J lost 5 bases, with 10 bases between them. DNA of the CDR3: TGTGCCAGCAGCTTAGCGCTTTCGGGGACCGGGGAGCTGTTTTTT. As protein: CASSLALSGTGELFF.

The chain links TRBV6-5 to TRBJ2-1; 8 nucleotides match TRBD2. CDR1 is MNHEY, CDR2 SVGAGI, per germline. The junction had 7 bases not matched to a gene; V was cut back by 5 bases and J by 4 bases. The CDR3 runs to 15 residues. The CDR3 protein is CASSRGLAEYNEQFF. CDR3 in DNA: TGTGCCAGCAGTCGCGGACTAGCCGAGTACAATGAGCAGTTCTTC.

The chain is built from TRBV2 and TRBJ2-1; 7 nucleotides match TRBD2. After removal of 4 bases from V and 5 bases from J, the junction contained 8 bases not matched to a gene. This CDR3 spans 15 amino acids. Germline values: CDR1 SNHLY, CDR2 FYNNEI. The CDR3 region has the DNA TGTGCCAGCAGTGCGGGCAGAGCGGGGAACAATGAGCAGTTCTTC. This sequence encodes CASSAGRAGNNEQFF.

The rearrangement joins TRBV27 to TRBJ1-1, with TRBD1 matching 10 bases. This CDR3 is built from 13 residues. The trim removed 5 bases at V and 7 bases at J, leaving 4 bases unmatched. Germline V gives CDR1 MNHEY, CDR2 SMNVEV (reference sequence). The CDR3 DNA follows: TGTGCCAGCAGTCCGGGACAGGGGAGTGAAGCTTTCTTT. Encoded protein: CASSPGQGSEAFF.

The chain carries TRBV11-2 and TRBJ2-5; D remains unclear. CDR1 is SGHAT, CDR2 FQNNGV, per germline. The CDR3 loop spans 13 amino acids. V lost 1 base, J lost 4 bases, and 7 bases lay in between. CDR3 nucleotide sequence: TGTGCCAGCAGCTTAGGAGACATAGAGACCCAGTACTTC. Its translation is CASSLGDIETQYF.

The rearrangement uses TRBV5-1 and TRBJ2-1, with 10 bases matching TRBD2. The CDR3 runs 14 residues. Trimming removed 2 bases from V and 5 bases from J; junction bases left unmatched: 1. In germline, CDR1 is SGHRS, CDR2 YFSETQ. The CDR3 is CASSFLAGDNEQFF. CDR3 coding DNA: TGCGCCAGCAGCTTCCTAGCGGGAGACAATGAGCAGTTCTTC.

This clone was found once. J is TRBJ2-1 and V is TRBV9; D call uncertain. Germline lookup yields CDR1 SGDLS and CDR2 YYNGEE. The CDR3 spans 16 residues. Trimming took off 0 bases at V and 2 bases at J, with 12 bases between the two ends. CDR3 coding DNA: TGTGCCAGCAGCGTAGCTGTAGCCTCCACCTACAATGAGCAGTTCTTC. Its translation is CASSVAVASTYNEQFF.

The chain combines TRBV15 with TRBJ1-3; D remains ambiguous. The CDR3 covers 15 residues. Germline-derived CDR1 and CDR2 are LNHNV and YYDKDF (reference sequence). V was clipped by 0 bases and J by 4 bases, with 10 bases between them. CDR3 DNA sequence: TGTGCCACCAGCAGAGATTCAGTTATAGGAAACACCATATATTTT. This codes for CATSRDSVIGNTIYF.

This chain links TRBV6-6 with TRBJ1-5, with 7 bases identical to TRBD1. The CDR3 runs to 14 residues. Per the germline V gene, CDR1 is MNHNY and CDR2 is SVGAGI (reference sequence). V shed 6 bases, J shed 7 bases, and the junction held 9 bases outside the gene matches. CDR3 protein: CASSHTGVGQPQHF. The CDR3 bases are TGTGCCAGCAGCCACACAGGGGTTGGGCAGCCCCAGCATTTT.

The gene calls are TRBV7-3 and TRBJ1-2; no reliable D call. V lost 1 base and J 8 bases, leaving 14 bases between the germline ends. Germline-derived CDR1 and CDR2 are SGHTA and FQGTGA. The CDR3 is 14 amino acids. CDR3 sequence reads: CASSLNPASGGYTF. CDR3 coding DNA: TGTGCCAGCAGCTTAAATCCCGCCTCGGGGGGCTACACCTTC.

The chain is built from TRBV7-9 and TRBJ1-3; perhaps TRBD1 as D (5 bases). The CDR3 sequence is 16 residues long. Germline lookup yields CDR1 SEHNR and CDR2 FQNEAQ (reference sequence). V lost 2 bases and J 0 bases, leaving 11 bases between the germline ends. CDR3 sequence: CASSLLAGISGNTIYF. The CDR3 nucleotides read TGTGCCAGCAGCTTACTCGCAGGGATCTCTGGAAACACCATATATTTT.